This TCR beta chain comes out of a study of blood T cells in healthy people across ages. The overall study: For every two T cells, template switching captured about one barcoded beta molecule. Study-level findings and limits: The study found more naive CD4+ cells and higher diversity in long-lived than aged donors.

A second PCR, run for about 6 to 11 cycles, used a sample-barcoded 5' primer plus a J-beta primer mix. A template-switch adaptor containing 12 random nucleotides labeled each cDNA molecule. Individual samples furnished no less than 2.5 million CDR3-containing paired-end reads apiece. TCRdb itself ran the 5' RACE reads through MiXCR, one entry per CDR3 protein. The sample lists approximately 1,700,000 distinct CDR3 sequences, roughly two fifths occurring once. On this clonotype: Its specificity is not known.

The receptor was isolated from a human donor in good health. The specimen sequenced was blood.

The CDR3 protein is CASGDSPSYNEQFF. The DNA for the CDR3 is TGTGCCAGCGGGGACAGTCCCTCCTACAATGAGCAGTTCTTC. V gene TRBV21-1 combines with J gene TRBJ2-1; the listed D gene, TRBD1, was not tested against the DNA. TRBV21-1 is tagged as a pseudogene. The CDR3 loop spans 14 amino acids.